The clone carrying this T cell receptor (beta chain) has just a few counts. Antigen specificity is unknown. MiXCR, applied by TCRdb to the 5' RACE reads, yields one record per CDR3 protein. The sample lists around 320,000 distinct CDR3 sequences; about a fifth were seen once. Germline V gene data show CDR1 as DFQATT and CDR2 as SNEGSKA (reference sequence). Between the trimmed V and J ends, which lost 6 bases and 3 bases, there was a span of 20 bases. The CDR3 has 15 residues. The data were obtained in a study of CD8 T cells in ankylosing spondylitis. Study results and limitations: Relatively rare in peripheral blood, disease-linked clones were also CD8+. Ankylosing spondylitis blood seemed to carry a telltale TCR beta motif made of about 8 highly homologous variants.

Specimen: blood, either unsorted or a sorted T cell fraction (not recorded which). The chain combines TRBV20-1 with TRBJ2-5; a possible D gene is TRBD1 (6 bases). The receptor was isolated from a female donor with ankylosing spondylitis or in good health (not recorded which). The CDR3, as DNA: TGCAGTGCCAGAACTCCAGGGGTAGCGAAAGAGACCCAGTACTTC. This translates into CSARTPGVAKETQYF.